These 17 T cell receptor beta chains originate from one sample sequenced in a study of blood T cell repertoires in COVID-19. Repertoires were generated with immunoSEQ multiplex PCR, while TCRdb's copy carries only in-frame clones and drops some. Here the sample spans approximately 170,000 clones, over 75% being singletons. Sequenced input: peripheral blood. These receptors were obtained from a human donor in a cohort sampled during active COVID-19.

This chain joins TRBV11-2 and TRBJ1-1, with D hard to call. There are 11 residues in the CDR3. Germline V gene data show CDR1 as SGHAT and CDR2 as FQNNGV. Trimming shortened V by 5 bases and J by 4 bases, and 5 bases separated the two germline ends. The CDR3 DNA follows: TGTGCCAGCAGCCCGAGCACTGAAGCTTTCTTT. It yields the protein CASSPSTEAFF.

Here the CDR3 reads CASRGTPTGELFF. The CDR3 DNA reads TGTGCCAGCAGAGGGACACCTACCGGGGAGCTGTTTTTT. The chain links TRBV2 to TRBJ2-2; TRBD1 might be the D (6 bases). V shed 6 bases and J shed 5 bases, with 10 bases lying between them. CDR1 and CDR2 (germline): SNHLY, FYNNEI. The CDR3 contains 13 residues.

The CDR3 DNA reads TGTGCCACCTTAGACCAGGGAAGCAATCAGCCCCAGCATTTT. It specifies CATLDQGSNQPQHF. J is TRBJ1-5 and V is TRBV2; tentative D call: TRBD1 (5 bases). From germline, CDR1 is SNHLY and CDR2 FYNNEI. V was clipped by 10 bases and J by 1 base, with 14 bases between them. CDR3 length: 14 residues.

The V gene is TRBV7-9, the J gene TRBJ1-6, with 7 bases fitting TRBD1. CDR3 size: 14 residues. J lost 5 bases, V lost 5 bases, and 3 bases had no gene match. Germline V gene sequence: CDR1 SEHNR, CDR2 FQNEAQ (reference sequence). This CDR3 reads CASSTGTDNSPLHF. The CDR3 DNA reads TGTGCCAGCAGCACCGGGACAGATAATTCACCCCTCCACTTT.

This clone was found once. The V gene is TRBV6-5, the J gene TRBJ2-6; tentative D call: TRBD1 (5 bases). The length of the CDR3 is 16 residues. The germline gives CDR1 MNHEY, CDR2 SVGAGI. The V and J ends lost 0 bases and 4 bases respectively, with 10 bases between them. CDR3 bases: TGTGCCAGCAGTTACTCAGGGGCCTCCGGGGCCAACGTCCTGACTTTC. Translated: CASSYSGASGANVLTF.

The V call is TRBV5-1, the J call TRBJ2-4; maybe TRBD2 (6 bases). The CDR3 spans 17 residues. With 0 bases removed from V and 1 base from J, the gap between germline ends came to 14 bases. CDR1 and CDR2 (germline): SGHRS, YFSETQ. The CDR3: CASSLALEGLAKNIQYF. The CDR3 nucleotides are TGCGCCAGCAGCTTGGCCTTGGAGGGTTTGGCCAAAAACATTCAGTACTTC.

J is TRBJ2-7 and V is TRBV5-1; 11 bases line up with TRBD2. Germline-derived CDR1 and CDR2 are SGHRS and YFSETQ. J gave up 5 bases and V 3 bases, and 7 bases lay outside the gene matches. This CDR3 is built from 15 residues. The CDR3 sequence: CASSSQTSGTHEQYF. The CDR3 DNA is TGCGCCAGCAGCTCGCAGACTAGCGGGACCCACGAGCAGTACTTC.

The J gene is TRBJ2-7, the V gene TRBV19; D not resolved. CDR3 size: 16 residues. V lost 0 bases, J lost 6 bases, and 18 bases lay in between. Germline CDR1 is LNHDA and CDR2 is SQIVND (reference sequence). The CDR3 DNA reads TGTGCCAGTAGTATAGATCTTGAGGCTGCGGCCTTCGAGCAGTACTTC. Translation gives CASSIDLEAAAFEQYF. Variable domain in full (rest from reference TRBV19 and TRBJ2-7): DGGITQSPKYLFRKEGQNVTLSCEQNLNHDAMYWYRQDPGQGLRLIYYSQIVNDFQKGDIAEGYSVSREKKESFPLTVTSAQKNPTAFYLCASSIDLEAAAFEQYFGPGTRLTVT.

CDR3 in amino acids: CASSLGRGASTEAFF. CDR3 sequence (DNA): TGCGCCAGCAGCCTCGGGCGGGGGGCGAGCACTGAAGCTTTCTTT. The V gene is TRBV4-3, the J gene TRBJ1-1; a possible D gene is TRBD1 (6 bases). Germline lookup yields CDR1 LGHNA and CDR2 YSLEER. Between the trimmed V and J ends, which lost 4 bases and 4 bases, there was a span of 16 bases. This CDR3 is 15 amino acids long.

The gene calls are TRBV5-6 and TRBJ2-7, with D possibly matching TRBD1 (6 bases). The length of the CDR3 is 12 residues. Trimming shortened V by 4 bases and J by 13 bases, and 18 bases separated the two germline ends. Germline V CDR1 and CDR2: SGHDT, YYEEEE. DNA for the CDR3: TGTGCCAGCAGCCGGGACATCTTTCCCCTATACTTC. Its translation: CASSRDIFPLYF.

This rearrangement joins TRBV5-4 to TRBJ2-1, with TRBD1 matching over 8 bases. CDR1 and CDR2 (germline): SGHNT, YYREEE (reference sequence). The ends lost 4 bases at V and 7 bases at J; junction bases unmatched: 13. The CDR3 runs 16 residues. CDR3 loop: CASSQGQEIRGNEQFF. The CDR3 DNA reads TGTGCCAGCAGCCAGGGACAGGAGATTCGAGGGAATGAGCAGTTCTTC.

The chain carries TRBV11-2 and TRBJ2-1; tentative D call: TRBD2 (5 bases). V was shortened by 3 bases and J by 7 bases, with 13 bases between the two germline ends. The CDR3 loop spans 14 amino acids. In germline, CDR1 is SGHAT, CDR2 FQNNGV. In DNA form, the CDR3 reads TGTGCCAGCAGCTTGAACAGAGCGGAAAATGAGCAGTTCTTC. Protein product: CASSLNRAENEQFF. Filled out from reference TRBV11-2 and TRBJ2-1, the complete variable domain reads EAGVAQSPRYKIIEKRQSVAFWCNPISGHATLYWYQQILGQGPKLLIQFQNNGVVDDSQLPKDRFSAERLKGVDSTLKIQPAKLEDSAVYLCASSLNRAENEQFFGPGTRLTVL.

The table lists this clone with a count of one. The rearrangement links TRBV9 to TRBJ2-6, with D maybe TRBD1 (6 bases). CDR3 length equals 18 residues. V was cut by 3 bases and J by 1 base, with 17 bases left in between. CDR1 SGDLS and CDR2 YYNGEE come from the germline V gene. CDR3 protein: CASSGTGTLTSGANVLTF. The CDR3, as DNA: TGTGCCAGCAGCGGCACCGGGACACTTACTTCTGGGGCCAACGTCCTGACTTTC.

The chain joins TRBV18 to TRBJ1-5; unclear D gene. The CDR3 loop spans 14 amino acids. Trimming cost V 3 bases and J 2 bases, with 8 bases left between them. Germline-derived CDR1 and CDR2 are KGHSH and LQKENI. This CDR3 is CASSPTSGNQPQHF. CDR3 coding DNA: TGTGCCAGCTCACCGACTTCGGGCAATCAGCCCCAGCATTTT.

The J gene is TRBJ1-1, the V gene TRBV19; 7 positions match TRBD1. V shed 7 bases and J 5 bases; nucleotides not matched to a gene: 13. This CDR3 contains 15 residues. Germline-derived CDR1 and CDR2 are LNHDA and SQIVND (reference sequence). The CDR3 DNA reads TGTGCCAGTACCGACAGGGACCTGGTTGGGACTGAAGCTTTCTTT. The encoded protein is CASTDRDLVGTEAFF.

V usage is TRBV7-9 and J usage is TRBJ2-5; TRBD1 is a possible D gene (6 bases). Germline V gene sequence: CDR1 SEHNR, CDR2 FQNEAQ (reference sequence). The CDR3 runs to 14 residues. Trimming left V 4 bases short and J 2 bases short, with 11 bases between. The CDR3 reads CASSYYGQQETQYF. In DNA form, the CDR3 reads TGTGCCAGCAGCTATTATGGACAGCAAGAGACCCAGTACTTC.

In its sample, this clone was seen once. The V and J genes are TRBV27 and TRBJ2-6; 9 bases are a match to TRBD2. Germline lookup yields CDR1 MNHEY and CDR2 SMNVEV (reference sequence). Trimming cost V 2 bases and J 0 bases; bases outside gene matches: 5. This CDR3 comprises 18 residues. In DNA form, the CDR3 reads TGTGCCAGCAGTTTAGGGCTAGCGGGAATCTCTGGGGCCAACGTCCTGACTTTC. Translation gives CASSLGLAGISGANVLTF. Based on the CDR3 plus reference TRBV27 and TRBJ2-6, the full variable domain is EAQVTQNPRYLITVTGKKLTVTCSQNMNHEYMSWYRQDPGLGLRQIYYSMNVEVTDKGDVPEGYKVSRKEKRNFPLILESPSPNQTSLYFCASSLGLAGISGANVLTFGAGSRLTVL.